This T cell receptor beta chain was retrieved from a study of yellow fever vaccine responses in identical twins. Study results and caveats: Vaccine T cell responses of twins reportedly seemed partly convergent and partly personalized.

TCRdb re-called the RT-PCR reads with MiXCR, one entry per CDR3 protein. The profile shows roughly 17,000 distinct CDR3 sequences, around 72% of them singletons. Concerning this clonotype itself: Its target is unknown.

Germline CDR1 MGHRA, CDR2 YSYEKL. V dropped 1 base and J dropped 7 bases, with 10 bases sitting between them. The CDR3 runs to 13 residues. This chain links TRBV4-1 with TRBJ1-2; D may be TRBD1 (5 bases). Material: T cells from blood (PBMCs), unsorted or a sorted subset (not recorded which), obtained before or after yellow fever vaccination (not recorded which). The TCR comes from a woman aged 18-35 years who received the yellow fever vaccine. Here the CDR3 reads CASSQVSGSGYTF. In DNA, the CDR3 is TGCGCCAGCAGCCAAGTCTCAGGGAGTGGCTACACCTTC.